A selection of T cell receptor beta chains follows, all from one sample in a study of blood T cells in healthy people across ages. TCRdb re-derived calls from the 5' RACE reads in MiXCR, one entry per CDR3 protein. The table shows 1.5 million to 2 million distinct CDR3 sequences, with 40% to 55% occurring only once. The specimen was blood. The receptors were gathered from a woman aged 40 to 55 in good health. Each CDR3 is given with its conserved first and last residue. Each record gives: D gene, J gene, V gene, clone size, CDR3 DNA, CDR3 protein. D genes are given only for firm matches. The size field is filled for only some rows; it gives once, few, many or a size class.

NA | TRBJ2-7 | TRBV28 | few | TGTGCCAGCAGTAATCGAGGTGTTCCGTACTTC | CASSNRGVPYF
NA | TRBJ2-3 | TRBV4-1 | many | TGCGCCAGCAGCACCCTCGGTGTTGTTACGCAGTATTTT | CASSTLGVVTQYF
NA | TRBJ2-7 | TRBV2 | NA | TGTGCCAGCAGTGAGTTGGTCCCCGAGCAGTACTTC | CASSELVPEQYF
TRBD2 | TRBJ2-1 | TRBV4-2 | few | TGTGCCAGCAGCCAAGAACTAGCGGGGGCTTTCAATGAGCAGTTCTTC | CASSQELAGAFNEQFF
TRBD2 | TRBJ2-3 | TRBV7-2 | NA | TGTGCCAGCAGCCTACGGGGGGCTAGCGGGGGAGGTGGAGATACGCAGTATTTT | CASSLRGASGGGGDTQYF
NA | TRBJ2-7 | TRBV7-2 | NA | TGTGCCAGCAGCCCACGACAGCTTACCTACGAGCAGTACTTC | CASSPRQLTYEQYF
NA | TRBJ2-3 | TRBV12-3/TRBV12-4 | once | TGTGCCAGCAGTTTAGGTAGCAGGGTGAGCGCAGATGTGCAGTATTTT | CASSLGSRVSADVQYF
TRBD1 | TRBJ2-1 | TRBV18 | once | TGTGCCAGCTCATTACAGGGGCGCCCACTTGGCAATGAGCAGTTCTTC | CASSLQGRPLGNEQFF
NA | TRBJ2-5 | TRBV20-1 | NA | TGCAGTCCTAATGTAGGGGTGGGAGAGACCCAGTACTTC | CSPNVGVGETQYF
TRBD1 | TRBJ2-1 | TRBV11-2 | NA | TGTGCCAGCAGCTCGCCGGGACAGGGTTTAGATGAGCAGTTCTTC | CASSSPGQGLDEQFF
NA | TRBJ2-1 | TRBV4-1 | NA | TGCGCCACGCGGGCCGACCGAGGGGCCTACAATGAGCAGTTCTTC | CATRADRGAYNEQFF
NA | TRBJ1-5 | TRBV6-6 | NA | TGTGCCAGCAGTTACTCGGTTTCCCAGGGGACGGGACAGCCCCAGCATTTT | CASSYSVSQGTGQPQHF
NA | TRBJ1-2 | TRBV27 | few | TGTGCCAGCAGTTTTAAGGCGGAAGACTATGGCTACACCTTC | CASSFKAEDYGYTF
TRBD2 | TRBJ2-1 | TRBV4-1 | NA | TGCGCCAGCAGCCAAACTAGCGTTGAGCAGTTCTTC | CASSQTSVEQFF
NA | TRBJ2-3 | TRBV29-1 | many | TGCAGTATAGGCGGTTCCACAGATACGCAGTATTTT | CSIGGSTDTQYF
NA | TRBJ2-5 | TRBV20-1 | NA | TGCAGTGCTAGAGATCAGTTAGGTCAAGAGACCCAGTACTTC | CSARDQLGQETQYF
NA | TRBJ2-5 | TRBV6-1 | few | TGTGCCAGCAAAGTGGGTCCGGGGGCCGAGACCCAGTACTTC | CASKVGPGAETQYF
TRBD1 | TRBJ1-2 | TRBV6-1 | NA | TGTGCCATCACGGACAGGGGGACAGGGGGCTACACCTTC | CAITDRGTGGYTF
NA | TRBJ1-1 | TRBV29-1 | once | TGCAGCGTTGATTCGGGACAAACGAACACTGAAGCTTTCTTT | CSVDSGQTNTEAFF
NA | TRBJ2-7 | TRBV7-9 | NA | TGTGCCAGCAGCTTAGACGGCAACTCCTACGAGCAGTACTTC | CASSLDGNSYEQYF
NA | TRBJ2-1 | TRBV2 | few | TGTGCCAGCAGTACCCCCGGGACGGGATCTTACAATGAGCAGTTCTTC | CASSTPGTGSYNEQFF
TRBD1 | TRBJ2-3 | TRBV24-1 | NA | TGTGCCACCAGTGACCCAGACAGGGCGGCAGATACGCAGTATTTT | CATSDPDRAADTQYF
NA | TRBJ1-2 | TRBV20-1 | NA | TGCAGTGCTAGACCGGACGGGAGGAGGAACTATGGCTACACCTTC | CSARPDGRRNYGYTF
TRBD2 | TRBJ2-3 | TRBV11-2 | NA | TGTGCCAGCAGTTTCAGACTAGCGGGCTGGGGCACAGATACGCAGTATTTT | CASSFRLAGWGTDTQYF
NA | TRBJ1-5 | TRBV20-1 | NA | TGCAGTGCTAGAGAGGGGGGCGCGGAAATCAATCAGCCCCAGCATTTT | CSAREGGAEINQPQHF
TRBD1 | TRBJ1-1 | TRBV9 | NA | TGTGCCAGCAGCGGGACAGGGTTGGGGACTGAAGCTTTCTTT | CASSGTGLGTEAFF
TRBD1 | TRBJ1-5 | TRBV27 | NA | TGTGCCAGCAGTCCCGTTATATACAGGGGGCAGCCCCAGCATTTT | CASSPVIYRGQPQHF
NA | TRBJ2-4 | TRBV28 | few | TGTGCCAGCAGTGGGACACCCAAAAACATTCAGTACTTC | CASSGTPKNIQYF
TRBD1 | TRBJ1-1 | TRBV20-1 | NA | TGCAGTGCTACAATAGGGACAGGGCCCACTGAAGCTTTCTTT | CSATIGTGPTEAFF
TRBD2 | TRBJ2-7 | TRBV29-1 | NA | TGCAGCGCCTTCGATGTTACTAGCGGGGAATCCTACGAGCAGTACTTC | CSAFDVTSGESYEQYF
NA | TRBJ1-2 | TRBV4-3 | many | TGCGCCAGCAGCCAAGATCGGGGAGCCAACTATGGCTACACCTTC | CASSQDRGANYGYTF
NA | TRBJ2-3 | TRBV27 | NA | TGTGCCAGCACCTTCCGGACCCCGACACGAGGAGGGGATACGCAGTATTTT | CASTFRTPTRGGDTQYF
NA | TRBJ1-4 | TRBV5-1 | NA | TGCGCCAGCAGCTCCCGACAAGGATTTAATGAAAAACTGTTTTTT | CASSSRQGFNEKLFF
TRBD2 | TRBJ2-2 | TRBV7-2 | NA | TGTGCCAGCAGCCCTCAAGCGGGGGGGAACACCGGGGAGCTGTTTTTT | CASSPQAGGNTGELFF
NA | TRBJ2-3 | TRBV6-5 | NA | TGTGCCAGCAGTTATTCCGAACGTTCCGATACGCAGTATTTT | CASSYSERSDTQYF
NA | TRBJ2-5 | TRBV28 | few | TGTGCCAGCAGTTTATACAGGGAACAAGAGACCCAGTACTTC | CASSLYREQETQYF
NA | TRBJ1-6 | TRBV7-9 | NA | TGTGCCAGCAGCCCTAGCGACAATTCACCCCTCCACTTT | CASSPSDNSPLHF
NA | TRBJ1-4 | TRBV12-3/TRBV12-4 | NA | TGTGCCAGCAGTTTAGAACGGGGGACCGAAAAACTGTTTTTT | CASSLERGTEKLFF
TRBD1 | TRBJ1-6 | TRBV20-1 | few | TGCAGTGCTAAACGACAGGGCCTCCATTCACCCCTCCACTTT | CSAKRQGLHSPLHF
NA | TRBJ1-2 | TRBV6-6 | NA | TGTGCCGGCAGTTACTCGGGCAGGGACTATGGCTACACCTTC | CAGSYSGRDYGYTF
TRBD2 | TRBJ2-1 | TRBV24-1 | NA | TGTGCCACCAGTGGGAAGACTAGCGGGGGGGCTCCCGGCTACCCCGGGTCCTACAATGAGCAGTTCTTC | CATSGKTSGGAPGYPGSYNEQFF
NA | TRBJ1-2 | TRBV6-5 | NA | TGTGCCAGCAGTAGTGGGGGCAGTGGCTACACCTTC | CASSSGGSGYTF
NA | TRBJ2-6 | TRBV14 | few | TGTGCCAGCGCCAAAGGGGCCAACGTCCTGACTTTC | CASAKGANVLTF
TRBD1 | TRBJ1-4 | TRBV7-2 | NA | TGTGCCAGCAGCTTAGCAGGGGGCGCGGGTAAGGAAAAACTGTTTTTT | CASSLAGGAGKEKLFF
TRBD2 | TRBJ2-5 | TRBV20-1 | few | TGCAGTGCCGAAAGCGGGGCGCCAAGACAAGAGACCCAGTACTTC | CSAESGAPRQETQYF
TRBD2 | TRBJ2-4 | TRBV5-1 | few | TGCGCCAGCAGCGAGGCATTCGGGGGGATCCAGTACTTC | CASSEAFGGIQYF
NA | TRBJ2-3 | TRBV29-1 | few | TGCAGTGGATCCCTGGGGACAGATACGCAGTATTTT | CSGSLGTDTQYF
NA | TRBJ2-1 | TRBV20-1 | NA | TGCAGTGCTACCATTCAGGGGAATGAGCAGTTCTTC | CSATIQGNEQFF
NA | TRBJ1-4 | TRBV27 | few | TGTGCCAGCAGTTTACAGGGTTTAAATGAAAAACTGTTTTTT | CASSLQGLNEKLFF
TRBD1 | TRBJ2-5 | TRBV7-9 | once | TGTGCCAGCAGCGGGGGACAGGGGATTCAGGAAGAGACCCAGTACTTC | CASSGGQGIQEETQYF
TRBD1 | TRBJ1-4 | TRBV20-1 | NA | TGCAGTGCTAGAGAGGGGGGACAGAATGAAAAACTGTTTTTT | CSAREGGQNEKLFF
NA | TRBJ1-4 | TRBV20-1 | NA | TGCAGTGCTAGAGTCAGGGGAGCAACTAATGAAAAACTGTTTTTT | CSARVRGATNEKLFF
TRBD1 | TRBJ1-2 | TRBV3-1 | NA | TGTGCCAGCAGCCAAGGACAGGGGGTCGAATATGGCTACACCTTC | CASSQGQGVEYGYTF